These 6 T cell receptor beta chains were sequenced from one sample in a study of blood T cell repertoires in COVID-19. TCRdb keeps only in-frame clones here, not all; method: immunoSEQ multiplex PCR. The table shows about 46,000 clones, with roughly 90% occurring only once. The sequenced sample consisted of peripheral blood. The receptors stem from a man aged 45-65 years with acute or convalescent COVID-19.

The rearrangement joins TRBV24-1 to TRBJ2-5; no reliable D call. The CDR3 sequence is 12 residues long. The V end lost 1 base, the J end lost 5 bases, and 4 bases lay between the germline ends. Germline values: CDR1 KGHDR, CDR2 SFDVKD. CDR3 DNA: TGTGCCACCAGTGATTTCGAGGAGACCCAGTACTTC. This codes for CATSDFEETQYF.

The chain employs TRBV11-2 and TRBJ2-1; 7 bases are shared with TRBD1. The germline V gene has CDR1 SGHAT and CDR2 FQNNGV. The CDR3 sequence is 16 residues long. With 5 bases clipped from V and 6 bases from J, the junction kept 13 bases outside the gene matches. CDR3 sequence reads: CASSTGETGLGNEQFF. CDR3 DNA: TGTGCCAGCAGCACAGGAGAGACAGGGTTGGGCAATGAGCAGTTCTTC.

The V call is TRBV24-1, the J call TRBJ2-7; 9 nucleotides align to TRBD2. The V gene end was trimmed by 5 bases and the J gene end by 2 bases; junction bases not matched to a gene: 3. Germline V lookup: CDR1 KGHDR, CDR2 SFDVKD. This CDR3 is built from 14 residues. The CDR3 nucleotides are TGTGCCACCAGTGTCGGCGGGGGGGCCTACGAGCAGTACTTC. It is translated as CATSVGGGAYEQYF.

V gene TRBV5-4 combines with J gene TRBJ1-2, with D hard to call. Looked up from germline, CDR1 is SGHNT and CDR2 is YYREEE (reference sequence). The CDR3 is 14 residues long. V dropped 0 bases and J dropped 4 bases, with 10 bases sitting between them. CDR3 DNA sequence: TGTGCCAGCAGCTTGGGGGAGGGCGTCTATGGCTACACCTTC. Translating gives CASSLGEGVYGYTF. The full variable domain, its missing parts supplied by reference TRBV5-4 and TRBJ1-2, is ETGVTQSPTHLIKTRGQQVTLRCSSQSGHNTVSWYQQALGQGPQFIFQYYREEENGRGNFPPRFSGLQFPNYSSELNVNALELDDSALYLCASSLGEGVYGYTFGSGTRLTVV.

The chain links TRBV10-1 to TRBJ2-1, with TRBD1 as a possible D gene (6 bases). V lost 2 bases, J lost 10 bases, and 12 bases lay in between. Germline V lookup: CDR1 WNHNN, CDR2 SYGVQD (reference sequence). This CDR3 comprises 13 residues. CDR3 region: CASSETRGKEQFF. The CDR3 coding sequence is TGCGCCAGCAGTGAGACGAGGGGGAAAGAGCAGTTCTTC.

The genes are TRBV19 and TRBJ1-6; a weak D match, TRBD1 (6 bases). The CDR3 runs to 14 residues. Trimming shortened V by 6 bases and J by 5 bases, and 11 bases separated the two germline ends. The germline V gene has CDR1 LNHDA and CDR2 SQIVND (reference sequence). This chain's CDR3 is CASSTDRDNSPLHF. DNA of the CDR3: TGTGCCAGTAGCACGGACAGAGATAATTCACCCCTCCACTTT.